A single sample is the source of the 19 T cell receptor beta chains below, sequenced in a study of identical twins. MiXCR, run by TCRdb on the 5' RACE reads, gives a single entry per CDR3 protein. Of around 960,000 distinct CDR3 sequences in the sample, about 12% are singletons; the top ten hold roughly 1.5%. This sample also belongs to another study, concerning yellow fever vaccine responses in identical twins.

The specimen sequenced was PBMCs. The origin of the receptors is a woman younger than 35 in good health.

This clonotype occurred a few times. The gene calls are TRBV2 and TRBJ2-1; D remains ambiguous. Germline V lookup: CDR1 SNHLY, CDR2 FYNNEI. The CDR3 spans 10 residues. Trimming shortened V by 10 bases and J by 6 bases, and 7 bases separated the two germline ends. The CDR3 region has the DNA TGTGCCACTCTTAGCAATGAGCAGTTCTTC. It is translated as CATLSNEQFF. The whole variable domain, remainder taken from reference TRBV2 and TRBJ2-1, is EPEVTQTPSHQVTQMGQEVILRCVPISNHLYFYWYRQILGQKVEFLVSFYNNEISEKSEIFDDQFSVERPDGSNFTLKIRSTKLEDSAMYFCATLSNEQFFGPGTRLTVL.

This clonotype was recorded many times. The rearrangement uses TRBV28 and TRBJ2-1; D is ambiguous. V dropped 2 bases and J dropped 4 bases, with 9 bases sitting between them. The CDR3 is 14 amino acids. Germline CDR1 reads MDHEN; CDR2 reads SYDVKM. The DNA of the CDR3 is TGTGCCAGCAGTTTACTGCCAGGATACAATGAGCAGTTCTTC. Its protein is CASSLLPGYNEQFF. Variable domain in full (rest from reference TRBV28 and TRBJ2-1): DVKVTQSSRYLVKRTGEKVFLECVQDMDHENMFWYRQDPGLGLRLIYFSYDVKMKEKGDIPEGYSVSREKKERFSLILESASTNQTSMYLCASSLLPGYNEQFFGPGTRLTVL.

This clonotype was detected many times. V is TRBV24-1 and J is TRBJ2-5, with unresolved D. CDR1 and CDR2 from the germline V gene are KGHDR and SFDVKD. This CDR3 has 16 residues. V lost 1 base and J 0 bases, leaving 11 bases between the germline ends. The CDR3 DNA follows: TGTGCCACCAGTGATTTCGGGCAGGAGTACCAAGAGACCCAGTACTTC. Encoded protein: CATSDFGQEYQETQYF.

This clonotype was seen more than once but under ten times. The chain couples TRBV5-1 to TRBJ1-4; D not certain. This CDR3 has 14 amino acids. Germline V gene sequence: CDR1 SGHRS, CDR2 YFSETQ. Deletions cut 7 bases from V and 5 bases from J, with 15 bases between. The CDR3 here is CASSPQAENEKLFF. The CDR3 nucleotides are TGCGCCAGCTCTCCGCAGGCGGAGAATGAAAAACTGTTTTTT.

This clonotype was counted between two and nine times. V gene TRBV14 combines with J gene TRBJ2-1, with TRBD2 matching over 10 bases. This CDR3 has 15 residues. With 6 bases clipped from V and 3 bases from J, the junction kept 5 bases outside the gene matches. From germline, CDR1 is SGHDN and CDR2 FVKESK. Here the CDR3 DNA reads TGTGCCAGCAGACCGGGACTAGCGAACTACAATGAGCAGTTCTTC. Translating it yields CASRPGLANYNEQFF.

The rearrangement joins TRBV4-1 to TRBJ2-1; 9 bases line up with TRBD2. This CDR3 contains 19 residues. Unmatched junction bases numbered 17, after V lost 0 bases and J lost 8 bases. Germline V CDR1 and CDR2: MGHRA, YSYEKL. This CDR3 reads CASSQEQLVGSGSRYEQFF. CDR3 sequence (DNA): TGCGCCAGCAGCCAAGAGCAGCTTGTCGGTAGCGGGAGTCGTTATGAGCAGTTCTTC.

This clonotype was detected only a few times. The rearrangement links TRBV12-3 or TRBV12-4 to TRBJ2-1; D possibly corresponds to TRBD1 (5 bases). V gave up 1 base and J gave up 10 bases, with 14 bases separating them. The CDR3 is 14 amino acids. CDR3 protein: CASSLVPQGFEQFF. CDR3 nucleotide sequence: TGTGCCAGCAGTTTAGTGCCCCAGGGTTTCGAGCAGTTCTTC.

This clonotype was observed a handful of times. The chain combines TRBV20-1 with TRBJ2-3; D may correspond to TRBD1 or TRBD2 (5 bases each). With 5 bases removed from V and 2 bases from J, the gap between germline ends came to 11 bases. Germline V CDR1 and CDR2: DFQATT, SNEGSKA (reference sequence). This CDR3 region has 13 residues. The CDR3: CSALLGTTDTQYF. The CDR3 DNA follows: TGCAGTGCTTTACTAGGGACCACAGATACGCAGTATTTT.

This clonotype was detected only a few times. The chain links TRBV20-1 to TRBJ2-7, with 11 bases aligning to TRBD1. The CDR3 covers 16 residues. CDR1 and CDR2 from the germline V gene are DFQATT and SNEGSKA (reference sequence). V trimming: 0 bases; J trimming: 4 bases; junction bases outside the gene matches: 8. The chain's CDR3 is CSARDPRTGGVYEQYF. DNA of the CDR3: TGCAGTGCTAGAGATCCCAGGACAGGGGGCGTGTACGAGCAGTACTTC.

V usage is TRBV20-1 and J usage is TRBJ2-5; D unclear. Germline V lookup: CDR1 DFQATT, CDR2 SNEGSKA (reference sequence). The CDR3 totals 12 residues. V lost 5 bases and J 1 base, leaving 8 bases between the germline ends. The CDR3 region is CSAGYSQETQYF. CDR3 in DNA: TGCAGTGCTGGCTATTCCCAAGAGACCCAGTACTTC.

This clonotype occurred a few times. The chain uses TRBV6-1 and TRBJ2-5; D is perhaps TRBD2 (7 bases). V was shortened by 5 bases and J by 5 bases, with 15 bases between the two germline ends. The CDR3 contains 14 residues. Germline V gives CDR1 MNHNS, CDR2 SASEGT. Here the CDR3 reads CASSIQGGGETQYF. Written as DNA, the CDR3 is TGTGCCAGCAGTATCCAAGGGGGGGGCGAGACCCAGTACTTC.

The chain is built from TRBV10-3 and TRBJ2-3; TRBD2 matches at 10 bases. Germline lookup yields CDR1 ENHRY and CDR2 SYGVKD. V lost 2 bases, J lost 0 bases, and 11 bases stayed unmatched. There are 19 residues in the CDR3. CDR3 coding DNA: TGTGCCATCAGTGAGCCGCCGGTCGTAGCGGGGGGAAGCACAGATACGCAGTATTTT. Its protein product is CAISEPPVVAGGSTDTQYF.

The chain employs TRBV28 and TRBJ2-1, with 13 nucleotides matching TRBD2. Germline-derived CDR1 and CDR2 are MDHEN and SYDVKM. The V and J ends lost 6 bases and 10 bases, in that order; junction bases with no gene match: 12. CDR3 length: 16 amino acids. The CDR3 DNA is TGTGCCAGCAGGCAGAGTGGGACTAGCGGGAAGGACGAGCAGTTCTTC. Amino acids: CASRQSGTSGKDEQFF.

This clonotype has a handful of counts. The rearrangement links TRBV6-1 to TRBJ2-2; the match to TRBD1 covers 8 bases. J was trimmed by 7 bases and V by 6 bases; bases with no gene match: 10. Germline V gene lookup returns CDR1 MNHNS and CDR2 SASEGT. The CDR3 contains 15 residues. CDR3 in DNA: TGTGCCAGCAGGCCCCAGGGGGCCTCAGGCGGGGAGCTGTTTTTT. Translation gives CASRPQGASGGELFF.

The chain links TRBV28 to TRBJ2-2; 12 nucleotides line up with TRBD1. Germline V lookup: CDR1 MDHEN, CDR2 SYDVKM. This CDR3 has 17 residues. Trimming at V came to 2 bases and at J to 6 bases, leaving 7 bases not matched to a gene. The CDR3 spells CASSLGGTGGASGELFF. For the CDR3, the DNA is TGTGCCAGCAGTTTAGGGGGGACAGGGGGCGCGTCCGGGGAGCTGTTTTTT.

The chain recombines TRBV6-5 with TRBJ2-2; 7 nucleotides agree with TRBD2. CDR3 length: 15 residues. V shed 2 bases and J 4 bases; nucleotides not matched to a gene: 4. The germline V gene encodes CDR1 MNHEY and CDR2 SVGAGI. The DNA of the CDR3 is TGTGCCAGCAGTTACACCAGGGAGGGCACCGGGGAGCTGTTTTTT. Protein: CASSYTREGTGELFF.

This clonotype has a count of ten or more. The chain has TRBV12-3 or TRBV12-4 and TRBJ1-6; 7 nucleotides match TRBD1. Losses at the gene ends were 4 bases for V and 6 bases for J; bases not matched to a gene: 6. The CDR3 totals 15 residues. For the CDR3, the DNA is TGTGCCAGCAGTTCCTCGACAGGGATTAATTCACCCCTCCACTTT. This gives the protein CASSSSTGINSPLHF.

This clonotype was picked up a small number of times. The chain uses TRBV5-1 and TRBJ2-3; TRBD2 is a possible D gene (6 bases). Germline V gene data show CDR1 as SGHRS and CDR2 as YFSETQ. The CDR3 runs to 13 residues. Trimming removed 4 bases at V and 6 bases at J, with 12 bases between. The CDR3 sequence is CASSQGTGDTQYF. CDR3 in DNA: TGCGCCAGCAGCCAAGGGACTGGTGATACGCAGTATTTT.

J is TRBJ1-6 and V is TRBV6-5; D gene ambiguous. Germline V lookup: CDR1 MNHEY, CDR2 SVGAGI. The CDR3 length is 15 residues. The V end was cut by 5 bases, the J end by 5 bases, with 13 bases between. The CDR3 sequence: CASSPSGADNSPLHF. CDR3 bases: TGTGCCAGCAGTCCCTCGGGTGCAGATAATTCACCCCTCCACTTT.